This TCR beta chain was observed in a study of cytomegalovirus exposure and HLA in healthy donors. Whole-study results and caveats: Data from an earlier analysis indicated that most TCR beta V segments were productive either about 87% or about 30% of the time. Across HLA loci, a later analysis found differing TCR association rates, with DRB1 most and HLA-C fewest.

The PCR used 60 Vbeta and 13 Jbeta primers. Assay: immunoSEQ multiplex PCR; the TCRdb copy retains only in-frame clones and omits some. The sample carries about 62,000 clones, more than 70% recorded once. The V segment lost 7 bases and the J segment 2 bases; nucleotides outside the gene matches: 11. CDR3 length: 15 amino acids. Germline CDR1 MNHEY, CDR2 SMNVEV (reference sequence). On this clone itself: Antigen unknown.

Healthy bone marrow donors made up the cohort. This TCR derives from a woman aged 25 to 39 in good health and CMV-seronegative. Sequencing was done on a sample of PBMCs. The gene calls are TRBV27 and TRBJ2-7, with 7 bases lining up with TRBD1. In nucleotides, the CDR3 is TGTGCCAGCAAGCCCGACAGGGAATTTACCTACGAGCAGTACTTC. Amino acid sequence: CASKPDREFTYEQYF.